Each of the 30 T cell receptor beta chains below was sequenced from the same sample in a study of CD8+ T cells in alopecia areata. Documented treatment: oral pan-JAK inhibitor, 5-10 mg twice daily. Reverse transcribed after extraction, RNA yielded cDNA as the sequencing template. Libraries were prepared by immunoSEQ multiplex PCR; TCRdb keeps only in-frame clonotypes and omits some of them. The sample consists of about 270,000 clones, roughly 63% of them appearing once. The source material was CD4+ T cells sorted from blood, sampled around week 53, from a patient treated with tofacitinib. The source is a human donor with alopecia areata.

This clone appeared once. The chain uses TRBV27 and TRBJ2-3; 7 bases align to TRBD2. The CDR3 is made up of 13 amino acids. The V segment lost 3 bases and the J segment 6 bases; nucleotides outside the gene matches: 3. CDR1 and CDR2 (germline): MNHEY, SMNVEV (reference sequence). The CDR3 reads CASSLRGGDTQYF. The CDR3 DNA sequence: TGTGCCAGCAGTTTGCGGGGAGGGGATACGCAGTATTTT.

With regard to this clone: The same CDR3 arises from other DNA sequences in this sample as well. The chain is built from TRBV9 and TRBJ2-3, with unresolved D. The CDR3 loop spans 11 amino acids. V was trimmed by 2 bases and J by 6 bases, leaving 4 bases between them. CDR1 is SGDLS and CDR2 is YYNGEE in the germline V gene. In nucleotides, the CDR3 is TGTGCCAGCAGCGTCGGGGATACGCAGTATTTT. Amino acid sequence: CASSVGDTQYF.

For the CDR3, the DNA is TGCGCCAGCAGCCAAGACTTTCGACTAGCTGACAATGAGCAGTTCTTC. It translates to CASSQDFRLADNEQFF. The rearrangement joins TRBV4-3 to TRBJ2-1; 7 bases line up with TRBD2. CDR1 is LGHNA and CDR2 is YSLEER in the germline V gene. CDR3 length equals 16 residues. V lost 0 bases and J lost 5; bases outside the gene matches: 7.

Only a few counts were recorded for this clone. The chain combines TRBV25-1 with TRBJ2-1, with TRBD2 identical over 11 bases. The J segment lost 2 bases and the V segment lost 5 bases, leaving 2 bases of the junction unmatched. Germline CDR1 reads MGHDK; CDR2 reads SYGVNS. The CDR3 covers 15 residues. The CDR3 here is CASSLAGGTYNEQFF. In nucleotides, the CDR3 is TGTGCCAGCAGTCTAGCGGGGGGTACCTACAATGAGCAGTTCTTC.

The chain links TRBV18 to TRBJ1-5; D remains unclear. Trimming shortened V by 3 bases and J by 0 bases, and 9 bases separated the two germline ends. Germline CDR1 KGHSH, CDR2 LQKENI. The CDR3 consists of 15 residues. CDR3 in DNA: TGTGCCAGCTCACCGGTTACAGCTAGCAATCAGCCCCAGCATTTT. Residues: CASSPVTASNQPQHF. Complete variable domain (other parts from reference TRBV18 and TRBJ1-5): NAGVMQNPRHLVRRRGQEARLRCSPMKGHSHVYWYRQLPEEGLKFMVYLQKENIIDESGMPKERFSAEFPKEGPSILRIQQVVRGDSAAYFCASSPVTASNQPQHFGDGTRLSIL.

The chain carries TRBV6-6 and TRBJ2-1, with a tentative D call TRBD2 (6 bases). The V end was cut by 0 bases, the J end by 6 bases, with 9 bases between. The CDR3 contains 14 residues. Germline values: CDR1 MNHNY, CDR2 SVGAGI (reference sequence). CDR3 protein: CASSYSLGGNEQFF. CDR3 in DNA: TGTGCCAGCAGTTACTCCCTCGGGGGCAATGAGCAGTTCTTC.

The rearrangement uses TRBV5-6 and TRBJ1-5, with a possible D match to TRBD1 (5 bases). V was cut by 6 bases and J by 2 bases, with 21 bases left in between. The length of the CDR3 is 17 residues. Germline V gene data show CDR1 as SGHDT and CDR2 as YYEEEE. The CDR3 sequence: CASTTWGGPGGNQPQHF. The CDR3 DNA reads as TGTGCCAGCACCACCTGGGGAGGGCCGGGGGGCAATCAGCCCCAGCATTTT.

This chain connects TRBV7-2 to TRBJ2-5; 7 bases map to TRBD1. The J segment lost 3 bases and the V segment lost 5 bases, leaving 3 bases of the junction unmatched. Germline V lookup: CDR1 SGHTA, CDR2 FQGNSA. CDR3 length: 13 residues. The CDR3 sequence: CASSQGQKETQYF. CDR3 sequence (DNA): TGTGCCAGCAGCCAGGGACAGAAAGAGACCCAGTACTTC.

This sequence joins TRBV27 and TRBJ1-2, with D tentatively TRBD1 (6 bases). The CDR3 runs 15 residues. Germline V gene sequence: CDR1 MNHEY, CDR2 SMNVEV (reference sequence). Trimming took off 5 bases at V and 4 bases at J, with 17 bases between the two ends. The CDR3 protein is CASSQSTGWAYGYTF. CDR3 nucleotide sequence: TGTGCCAGCAGTCAATCAACAGGGTGGGCCTATGGCTACACCTTC.

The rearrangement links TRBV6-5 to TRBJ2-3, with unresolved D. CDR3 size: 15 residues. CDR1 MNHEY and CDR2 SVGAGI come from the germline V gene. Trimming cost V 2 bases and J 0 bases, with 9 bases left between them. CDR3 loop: CASSYDGRSTDTQYF. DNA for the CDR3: TGTGCCAGCAGTTACGACGGGCGAAGCACAGATACGCAGTATTTT.

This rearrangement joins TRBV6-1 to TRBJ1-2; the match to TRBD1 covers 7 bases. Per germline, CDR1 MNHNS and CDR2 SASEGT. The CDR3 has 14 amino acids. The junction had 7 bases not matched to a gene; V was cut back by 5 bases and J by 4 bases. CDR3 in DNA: TGTGCCAGCAGTTGGACAGGCGGAGGCTATGGCTACACCTTC. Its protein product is CASSWTGGGYGYTF.

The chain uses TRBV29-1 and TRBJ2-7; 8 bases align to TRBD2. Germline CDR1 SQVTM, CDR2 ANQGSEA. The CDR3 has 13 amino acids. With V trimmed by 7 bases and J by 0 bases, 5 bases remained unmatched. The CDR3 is CSATSGSSYEQYF. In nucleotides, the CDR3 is TGCAGCGCCACTAGCGGCTCCTCCTACGAGCAGTACTTC.

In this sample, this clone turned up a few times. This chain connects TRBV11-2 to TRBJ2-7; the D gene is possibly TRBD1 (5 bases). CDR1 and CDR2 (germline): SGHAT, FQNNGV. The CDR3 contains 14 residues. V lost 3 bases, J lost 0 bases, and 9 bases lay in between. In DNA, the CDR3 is TGTGCCAGCAGCTTCCAGGGTACCTCCTACGAGCAGTACTTC. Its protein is CASSFQGTSYEQYF.

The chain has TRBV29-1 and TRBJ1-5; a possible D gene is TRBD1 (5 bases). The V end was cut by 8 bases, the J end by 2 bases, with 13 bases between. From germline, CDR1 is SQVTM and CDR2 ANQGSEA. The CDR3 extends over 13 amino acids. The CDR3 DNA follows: TGCAGCTTCTCCTCGGGGGGCAATCAGCCCCAGCATTTT. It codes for CSFSSGGNQPQHF.

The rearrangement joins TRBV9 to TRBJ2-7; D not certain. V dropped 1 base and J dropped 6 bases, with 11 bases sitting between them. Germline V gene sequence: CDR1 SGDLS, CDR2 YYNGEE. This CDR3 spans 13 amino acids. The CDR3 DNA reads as TGTGCCAGCAGCGTACTCAACTACGGCGAGCAGTACTTC. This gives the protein CASSVLNYGEQYF. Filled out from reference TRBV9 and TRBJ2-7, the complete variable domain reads DSGVTQTPKHLITATGQRVTLRCSPRSGDLSVYWYQQSLDQGLQFLIQYYNGEERAKGNILERFSAQQFPDLHSELNLSSLELGDSALYFCASSVLNYGEQYFGPGTRLTVT.

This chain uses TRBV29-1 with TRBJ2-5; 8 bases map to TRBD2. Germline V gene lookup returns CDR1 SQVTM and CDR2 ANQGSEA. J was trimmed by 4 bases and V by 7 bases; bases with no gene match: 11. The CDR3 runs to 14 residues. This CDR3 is CSALRGGVGETQYF. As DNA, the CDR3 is TGCAGCGCACTCCGGGGGGGAGTGGGAGAGACCCAGTACTTC.

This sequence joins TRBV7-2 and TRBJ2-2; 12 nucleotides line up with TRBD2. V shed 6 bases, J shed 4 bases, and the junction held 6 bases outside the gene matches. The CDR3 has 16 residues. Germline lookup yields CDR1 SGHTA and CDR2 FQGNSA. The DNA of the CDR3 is TGTGCCAGCAGGAACGGACTAGCGGGGTCCACCGGGGAGCTGTTTTTT. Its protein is CASRNGLAGSTGELFF.

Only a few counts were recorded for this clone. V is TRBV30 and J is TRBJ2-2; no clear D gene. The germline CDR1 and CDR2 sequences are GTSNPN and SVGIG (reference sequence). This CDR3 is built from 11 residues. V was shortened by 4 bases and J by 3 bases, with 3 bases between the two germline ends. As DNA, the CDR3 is TGTGCCTGGACCTACACCGGGGAGCTGTTTTTT. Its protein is CAWTYTGELFF.

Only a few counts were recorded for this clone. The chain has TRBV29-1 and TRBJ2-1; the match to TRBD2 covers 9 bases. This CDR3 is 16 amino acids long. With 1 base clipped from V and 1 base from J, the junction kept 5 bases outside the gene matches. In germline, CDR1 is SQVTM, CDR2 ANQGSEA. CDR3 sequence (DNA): TGCAGCGTTGAAGGCGGAGCGGGGGGATCCTACAATGAGCAGTTCTTC. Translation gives CSVEGGAGGSYNEQFF.

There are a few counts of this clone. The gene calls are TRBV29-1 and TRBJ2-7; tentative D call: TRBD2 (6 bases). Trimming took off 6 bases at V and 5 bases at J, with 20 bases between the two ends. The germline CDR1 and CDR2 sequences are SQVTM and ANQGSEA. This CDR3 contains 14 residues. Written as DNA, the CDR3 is TGCAGCGTCGGCCGGGACTCCCGACCTGACGAGCAGTACTTC. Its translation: CSVGRDSRPDEQYF.

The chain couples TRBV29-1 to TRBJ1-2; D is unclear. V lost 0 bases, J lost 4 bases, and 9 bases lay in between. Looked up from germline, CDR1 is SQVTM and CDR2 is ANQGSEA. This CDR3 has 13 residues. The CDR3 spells CSVEEIGIYGYTF. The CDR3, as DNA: TGCAGCGTTGAAGAAATAGGGATCTATGGCTACACCTTC.

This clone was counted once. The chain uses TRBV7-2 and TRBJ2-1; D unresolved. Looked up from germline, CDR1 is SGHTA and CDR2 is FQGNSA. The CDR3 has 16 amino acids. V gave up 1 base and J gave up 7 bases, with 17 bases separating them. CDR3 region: CASSLVAQVLRNEQFF. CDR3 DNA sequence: TGTGCCAGCAGCTTAGTGGCGCAGGTGCTCCGGAATGAGCAGTTCTTC.

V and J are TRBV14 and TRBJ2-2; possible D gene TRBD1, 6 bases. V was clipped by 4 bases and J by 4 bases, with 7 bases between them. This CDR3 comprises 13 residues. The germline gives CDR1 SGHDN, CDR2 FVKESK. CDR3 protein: CASSLGGTGELFF. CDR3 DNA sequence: TGTGCCAGCAGCCTAGGGGGCACCGGGGAGCTGTTTTTT.

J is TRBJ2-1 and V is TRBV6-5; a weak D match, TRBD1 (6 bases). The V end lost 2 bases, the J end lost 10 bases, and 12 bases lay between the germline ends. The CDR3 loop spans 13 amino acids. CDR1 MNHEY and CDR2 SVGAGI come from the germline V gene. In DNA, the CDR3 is TGTGCCAGCAGTTACCACAGGGTTGGGGAGCAGTTCTTC. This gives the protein CASSYHRVGEQFF.

The CDR3 region has the DNA TGTGCCTGGAGTCCCCCTAGGCTTAGTTATCTGAACGAGCAGTACTTC. This codes for CAWSPPRLSYLNEQYF. V is TRBV30 and J is TRBJ2-7, with D unresolved. CDR1 GTSNPN and CDR2 SVGIG come from the germline V gene (reference sequence). The CDR3 sequence is 16 residues long. The V and J ends lost 2 bases and 5 bases respectively, with 22 bases between them.

In nucleotides, the CDR3 is TGTGCCTGGAGTATCGGGGGTGCGGCCAAAAACATTCAGTACTTC. Amino acids: CAWSIGGAAKNIQYF. This chain links TRBV30 with TRBJ2-4; weak D call: TRBD2 (6 bases). In germline, CDR1 is GTSNPN, CDR2 SVGIG (reference sequence). The CDR3 has 15 residues. V was cut by 2 bases and J by 1 base, with 12 bases left in between. The variable domain in full, with the rest retrieved from reference TRBV30 and TRBJ2-4, is SQTIHQWPATLVQPVGSPLSLECTVEGTSNPNLYWYRQAAGRGLQLLFYSVGIGQISSEVPQNLSASRPQDRQFILSSKKLLLSDSGFYLCAWSIGGAAKNIQYFGAGTRLSVL.

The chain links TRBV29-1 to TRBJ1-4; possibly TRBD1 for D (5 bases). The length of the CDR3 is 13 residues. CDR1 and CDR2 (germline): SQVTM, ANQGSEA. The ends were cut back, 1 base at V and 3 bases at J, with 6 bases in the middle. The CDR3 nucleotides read TGCAGCGTTGAAGTCAGGGCTAATGAAAAACTGTTTTTT. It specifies CSVEVRANEKLFF.

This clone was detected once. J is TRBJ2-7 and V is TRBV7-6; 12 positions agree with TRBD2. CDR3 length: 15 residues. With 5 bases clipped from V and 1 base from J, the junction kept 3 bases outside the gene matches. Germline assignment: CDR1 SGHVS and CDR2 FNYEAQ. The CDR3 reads CASSAGTSGSYEQYF. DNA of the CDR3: TGTGCCAGCAGCGCCGGGACTAGCGGGTCCTACGAGCAGTACTTC.

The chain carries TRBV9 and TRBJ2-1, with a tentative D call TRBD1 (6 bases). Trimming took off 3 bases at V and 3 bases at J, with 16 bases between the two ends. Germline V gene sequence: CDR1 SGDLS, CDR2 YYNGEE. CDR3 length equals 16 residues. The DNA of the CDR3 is TGTGCCAGCAGCGAGGGGCCGGGACAAATCTACAATGAGCAGTTCTTC. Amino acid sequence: CASSEGPGQIYNEQFF.

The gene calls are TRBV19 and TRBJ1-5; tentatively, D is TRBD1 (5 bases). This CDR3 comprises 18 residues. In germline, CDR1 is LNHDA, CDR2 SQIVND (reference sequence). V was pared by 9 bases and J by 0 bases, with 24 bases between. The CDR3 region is CASSKRGADNYSNQPQHF. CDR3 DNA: TGTGCCAGCTCCAAGCGTGGGGCAGACAATTATAGCAATCAGCCCCAGCATTTT.